The TCR delta chain under discussion was sequenced for a study of gamma-delta chains in newborns, infants, children. Background on the study: Polyclonal expansion of innate γδ T cells after birth follows microbial exposure.

Turning to this clone: TCRdb attributes to this sequence the protein of a much larger clone, which differs from the DNA translation at residue 4; a read error is likely, and the protein displayed is translated from the DNA.

TCRdb redid clone calling on the reads using CATT. Among thousands of delta-chain clones, 0.9% to 1.2% were seen once, and the ten largest hold less than 30%. Material: blood. The receptor was isolated from a child who was a newborn, infant or young child, either healthy, febrile or measles-vaccinated (not recorded which).

Here the CDR3 DNA reads TGTGCCTGTGGCACCGTACTGGGGGATACCTGGGACACCCGACAGATGTTTTTC. Translation gives CACGTVLGDTWDTRQMFF. The chain is built from TRDV2 and TRDJ3, with 11 bases matching TRDD3. The germline gives CDR1 GEAIGNYY, CDR2 EKD. The CDR3 length is 18 residues.